These T cell receptor beta chains were read from a single sample in a study of OX40 agonist ivuxolimab in advanced cancers. This table comes from immunoSEQ multiplex PCR, and its TCRdb copy is limited to in-frame clones, with some not included. The table records approximately 100,000 clones, roughly 90% of them present only once. Sequenced here: CD4+ or CD8+ T cells sorted from blood, sampled in a trial of the OX40 agonist ivuxolimab. The receptors here all came from an adult with an advanced solid tumor such as melanoma, head and neck, liver or kidney cancer. Each CDR3 is given with its conserved first and last residue. A D gene is named only where the DNA matches it firmly. Rows may omit the clone size; those that give it use once, few, many or a size class.

>.|TRBJ2-2|TRBV11-2|TRBD2
TGTGCCAGCAGCCCCTTAGCGGGAGGAATAGGGGAGCTGTTTTTT
CASSPLAGGIGELFF
>.|TRBJ2-2|TRBV19|TRBD2
TGTGCCAGTAGTATAGGACTAGCGGGAGGCGTCGGGGAGCTGTTTTTT
CASSIGLAGGVGELFF
>.|TRBJ1-2|TRBV28|.
TGTGCCAGCAGGTCTAGACAGCCCCTGGGCTATGGCTACACCTTC
CASRSRQPLGYGYTF
>.|TRBJ2-2|TRBV6-5|TRBD1
TGTGCCAGCAGGTCACAGGGGGCTAGCGGGGAGCTGTTTTTT
CASRSQGASGELFF
>.|TRBJ2-6|TRBV5-1|.
TGCGCCAGCAGCTTGGTGGTGGGCGGGGCCAACGTCCTGACTTTC
CASSLVVGGANVLTF
>.|TRBJ2-5|TRBV4-1|TRBD1
TGCGCCAGCAGCCAGGGAGACAGGGTCCGAGAAGAGACCCAGTACTTC
CASSQGDRVREETQYF
>.|TRBJ2-7|TRBV14|.
TGTGCCAGCAGCCGAATAGGGGGGAACTCCTACGAGCAGTACTTC
CASSRIGGNSYEQYF
>once|TRBJ1-5|TRBV28|TRBD1
TGTGCCAGCAGTCGACAGGGGGGGAGCAATCAGCCCCAGCATTTT
CASSRQGGSNQPQHF
>.|TRBJ1-5|TRBV19|.
TGTGCCAGCCACCCCCCGGGACGGAGACTAAATCAGCCCCAGCATTTT
CASHPPGRRLNQPQHF
>.|TRBJ2-3|TRBV7-2|.
TGTGCCAGCAGCCCTATAGCGATCACAGATACGCAGTATTTT
CASSPIAITDTQYF
>.|TRBJ2-7|TRBV7-3|.
TGTGCCAGCAGCCCCCTAGGGGGTAGCGTCAATCCCTACGAGCAGTACTTC
CASSPLGGSVNPYEQYF
>.|TRBJ2-7|TRBV7-9|.
TGTGCCAGCAGCTTAGTCGGCGGGTACGAGCAGTACTTC
CASSLVGGYEQYF
>.|TRBJ1-1|TRBV5-1|.
TGCGCCAGCAGCGGGGACCTGAACACTGAAGCTTTCTTT
CASSGDLNTEAFF
>.|TRBJ2-1|TRBV5-4|.
TGTGCCAGCAGCTTGGGTGGGACGACCTACAATGAGCAGTTCTTC
CASSLGGTTYNEQFF
>.|TRBJ2-3|TRBV5-5|TRBD2
TGTGCCAGCAGCACCCGGAGGACTAGCGGGAGCTCTACGCAGTATTTT
CASSTRRTSGSSTQYF
>.|TRBJ2-1|TRBV9|TRBD2
TGTGCCAGCAGCACCGATAGCGGGGGATACAATGAGCAGTTCTTC
CASSTDSGGYNEQFF
>.|TRBJ1-1|TRBV27|.
TGTGCCAGCAGTTTAGTGTTGGGGAACACTGAAGCTTTCTTT
CASSLVLGNTEAFF
>.|TRBJ1-4|TRBV6-1|.
TGTGCCAGCAGAGAGGCAGGGCGTAGTGAAAAACTGTTTTTT
CASREAGRSEKLFF
>.|TRBJ2-3|TRBV28|TRBD2
TGTGCCAGCAGCCTACTAGCGGGAGAGGCAGATACGCAGTATTTT
CASSLLAGEADTQYF
>.|TRBJ2-4|TRBV9|TRBD2
TGTGCCAGCAGCGTGGGGCTAGCGGGAGCTATAACCAAAAACATTCAGTACTTC
CASSVGLAGAITKNIQYF
>.|TRBJ1-5|TRBV28|.
TGTGCCAGCAGTTTAGTGCAGGGCTATCTCTATAGCAATCAGCCCCAGCATTTT
CASSLVQGYLYSNQPQHF
>.|TRBJ1-2|TRBV19|.
TGTGCCAGTAGTCCTCGCTTATCGATGGGGGCTACCTATGGCTACACCTTC
CASSPRLSMGATYGYTF
>.|TRBJ2-1|TRBV19|.
TGTGCCAGTAGTCCTCGACGTCAGTACAATGAGCAGTTCTTC
CASSPRRQYNEQFF
>once|TRBJ2-5|TRBV6-1|TRBD2
TGTGCCAGCAGTGCCGGGACTAGCGGGAGGGGAGAGACCCAGTACTTC
CASSAGTSGRGETQYF
>.|TRBJ2-7|TRBV19|TRBD1
TGTGCCAGTAGTCAAGGGACAGGGACCTACGAGCAGTACTTC
CASSQGTGTYEQYF
>.|TRBJ2-1|TRBV7-2|TRBD1
TGTGCCAGCAGCCCAGGGGGCCTTGGATACAATGAGCAGTTCTTC
CASSPGGLGYNEQFF
>.|TRBJ2-5|TRBV6-1|TRBD1
TGTGCCAGCAGCACGGACAGGGCACTGGAGACCCAGTACTTC
CASSTDRALETQYF